This TCR beta chain was identified in a study of control samples from healthy donors and cancer patients. Germline CDR1 reads MNHEY; CDR2 reads SMNVEV (reference sequence). The length of the CDR3 is 16 residues. V lost 6 bases to trimming and J lost 2 bases, with 19 bases between them. The data were produced by immunoSEQ multiplex PCR, yet TCRdb's version contains in-frame clones alone and is incomplete. In the table there are about 110,000 clones, 70% to 85% of which are singletons. The source material was blood. The receptor's source is a man aged 18 to 35 in good health. The genes are TRBV27 and TRBJ1-1, with a possible D match to TRBD1 (5 bases). Here the CDR3 reads CASRPGTSAGNTEAFF. The CDR3 region has the DNA TGTGCCAGCAGGCCCGGGACTTCCGCGGGAAACACTGAAGCTTTCTTT.